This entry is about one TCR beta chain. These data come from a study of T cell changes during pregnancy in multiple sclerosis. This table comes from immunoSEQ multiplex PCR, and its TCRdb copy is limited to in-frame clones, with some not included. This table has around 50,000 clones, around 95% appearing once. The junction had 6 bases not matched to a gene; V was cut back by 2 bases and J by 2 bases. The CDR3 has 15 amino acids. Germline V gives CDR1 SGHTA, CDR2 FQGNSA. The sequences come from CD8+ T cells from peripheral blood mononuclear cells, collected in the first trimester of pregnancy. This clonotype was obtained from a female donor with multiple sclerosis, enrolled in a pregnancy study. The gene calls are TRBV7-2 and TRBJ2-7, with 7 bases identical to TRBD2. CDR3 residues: CASSLSPSGTYEQYF. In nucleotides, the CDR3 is TGTGCCAGCAGCTTATCCCCTAGCGGAACCTACGAGCAGTACTTC.